These 29 T cell receptor beta chains originate from one sample sequenced in a study of blood T cells in healthy people across ages. PCR was performed a second time for roughly 7 to 11 cycles using a sample-barcoded 5' primer and a J-beta primer mix. TCRdb re-derived calls from the 5' RACE reads in MiXCR, one entry per CDR3 protein. The table records almost 1 million distinct CDR3 sequences, approximately 50% of them present only once. The sample was blood. The receptor set was obtained from a woman aged 60-70 years in good health.

Only a few counts were recorded for this clonotype. The chain joins TRBV7-2 to TRBJ2-5, with 7 nucleotides matching TRBD1. Germline CDR1 SGHTA, CDR2 FQGNSA. There are 14 residues in the CDR3. V was pared by 5 bases and J by 3 bases, with 6 bases of the junction left unmatched. The DNA for the CDR3 is TGTGCCAGCAGCCGTACAGGGGATGAAGAGACCCAGTACTTC. Its translation is CASSRTGDEETQYF.

The V call is TRBV28, the J call TRBJ2-7, with D possibly being TRBD2 (5 bases). Germline CDR1 reads MDHEN; CDR2 reads SYDVKM. The V end was cut by 2 bases, the J end by 12 bases, with 11 bases between. The length of the CDR3 is 11 residues. Written as DNA, the CDR3 is TGTGCCAGCAGTTTAACGGGGTCTAGGTACTTC. Its translation: CASSLTGSRYF.

This chain uses TRBV5-1 with TRBJ1-4, with 10 bases fitting TRBD1. Trimming cost V 6 bases and J 0 bases; bases outside gene matches: 11. Per germline, CDR1 SGHRS and CDR2 YFSETQ. This CDR3 comprises 18 residues. CDR3 sequence (DNA): TGCGCCAGCAAGAGGACAGGGGGAGTCAGGGCAACTAATGAAAAACTGTTTTTT. Protein sequence: CASKRTGGVRATNEKLFF.

This clonotype was counted a few times. V and J are TRBV7-2 and TRBJ2-6, with a tentative D call TRBD1 (6 bases). Germline V CDR1 and CDR2: SGHTA, FQGNSA. V lost 1 base and J lost 2, with 9 bases in between. This CDR3 has 16 residues. Written as DNA, the CDR3 is TGTGCCAGCAGCTTAGTCAGGACAGCTGGGGCCAACGTCCTGACTTTC. This gives the protein CASSLVRTAGANVLTF.

The rearrangement joins TRBV18 to TRBJ2-7, with 10 nucleotides matching TRBD1. Trimming removed 5 bases from V and 2 bases from J; junction bases left unmatched: 6. The CDR3 contains 15 residues. Germline V CDR1 and CDR2: KGHSH, LQKENI. CDR3 loop: CASSTGTGVTYEQYF. CDR3 sequence (DNA): TGTGCCAGCTCAACCGGGACAGGGGTAACCTACGAGCAGTACTTC.

This clonotype was detected only a few times. The V and J genes are TRBV7-2 and TRBJ2-7, with D perhaps matching TRBD1 or TRBD2 (6 bases each). The CDR3 is 16 residues long. Trimming left V 5 bases short and J 4 bases short, with 21 bases between. CDR1 is SGHTA and CDR2 is FQGNSA in the germline V gene. CDR3 in amino acids: CASSRSESGGLYEQYF. CDR3 coding DNA: TGTGCCAGCAGCCGTTCGGAATCTGGGGGGCTTTACGAGCAGTACTTC.

This clonotype has more than one count but fewer than ten. The chain combines TRBV10-3 with TRBJ2-7; 9 positions agree with TRBD1. The CDR3 is 11 residues long. Germline V CDR1 and CDR2: ENHRY, SYGVKD. CDR3 DNA: TGTGCGACAGGGGGTTCCTACGAGCAGTACTTC. Residues: CATGGSYEQYF.

The rearrangement joins TRBV9 to TRBJ2-2; possibly TRBD1 for D (6 bases). Germline V gene data show CDR1 as SGDLS and CDR2 as YYNGEE. The ends were cut back, 0 bases at V and 4 bases at J, with 10 bases in the middle. The CDR3 covers 15 residues. The CDR3 DNA sequence: TGTGCCAGCAGCGTAGACAGGGCGAGCACCGGGGAGCTGTTTTTT. Translated: CASSVDRASTGELFF.

This clonotype has a single count. The CDR3 bases are TGTGCCAGCAGCAGAGCTCCTTTTAGGGGCGGTGAGCAGTACTTC. Protein: CASSRAPFRGGEQYF. The chain carries TRBV7-2 and TRBJ2-5, with a weak D call TRBD1 (5 bases). V shed 5 bases and J shed 11 bases, with 24 bases lying between them. This CDR3 is 15 amino acids long. CDR1 is SGHTA, CDR2 FQGNSA, per germline.

This clonotype was observed a handful of times. The V and J genes are TRBV27 and TRBJ2-3; D is possibly TRBD1 (5 bases). V gave up 2 bases and J gave up 7 bases, with 13 bases separating them. The length of the CDR3 is 14 residues. Germline assignment: CDR1 MNHEY and CDR2 SMNVEV (reference sequence). CDR3 loop: CASSLGPPGYTQYF. The DNA for the CDR3 is TGTGCCAGCAGTTTAGGCCCTCCAGGGTATACGCAGTATTTT.

The V and J genes are TRBV20-1 and TRBJ2-7, with D perhaps matching TRBD1 or TRBD2 (5 bases each). CDR3 length equals 12 residues. Between the trimmed V and J ends, which lost 3 bases and 8 bases, there was a span of 14 bases. CDR1 and CDR2 from the germline V gene are DFQATT and SNEGSKA (reference sequence). CDR3 DNA sequence: TGCAGTGCTAGGTGGGACCCCATTAAGCAGTACTTC. As protein: CSARWDPIKQYF.

This clonotype was picked up a small number of times. V usage is TRBV4-3 and J usage is TRBJ2-5; 9 bases are shared with TRBD1. The V gene end was trimmed by 1 base and the J gene end by 5 bases; junction bases not matched to a gene: 8. CDR3 length equals 16 residues. In germline, CDR1 is LGHNA, CDR2 YSLEER. The chain's CDR3 is CASSQARTGAVETQYF. CDR3 DNA: TGCGCCAGCAGCCAAGCCCGGACAGGGGCTGTGGAGACCCAGTACTTC.

The sample holds a few counts of this clonotype. The chain has TRBV7-2 and TRBJ2-1; D remains unclear. The CDR3 has 11 amino acids. Germline V lookup: CDR1 SGHTA, CDR2 FQGNSA. Trimming cost V 4 bases and J 9 bases, with 7 bases left between them. CDR3 coding DNA: TGTGCCAGCAGCTCTGACTTTGAGCAGTTCTTC. Residues: CASSSDFEQFF.

This clonotype was detected only a few times. The chain is built from TRBV11-2 and TRBJ2-1; 11 bases line up with TRBD2. This CDR3 has 15 residues. Germline CDR1 is SGHAT and CDR2 is FQNNGV. The J segment lost 4 bases and the V segment lost 5 bases, leaving 4 bases of the junction unmatched. CDR3 region: CASSTSGSTYNEQFF. In DNA, the CDR3 is TGTGCCAGCAGCACTAGCGGGAGTACGTACAATGAGCAGTTCTTC.

The chain joins TRBV7-2 to TRBJ1-1; D remains ambiguous. The V gene lost 5 bases and the J gene lost 2 bases, with 9 bases spanning the gap. The germline V gene encodes CDR1 SGHTA and CDR2 FQGNSA. CDR3 length: 13 amino acids. The DNA for the CDR3 is TGTGCCAGCAGCCCTGTCCTCAACACTGAAGCTTTCTTT. Protein: CASSPVLNTEAFF.

The genes are TRBV9 and TRBJ2-4; 8 bases are a match to TRBD1. With 4 bases clipped from V and 2 bases from J, the junction kept 14 bases outside the gene matches. Germline-derived CDR1 and CDR2 are SGDLS and YYNGEE. This CDR3 spans 18 amino acids. This CDR3 is CASSPRGGQGLTKNIQYF. The CDR3 DNA is TGTGCCAGCAGCCCCCGAGGCGGACAGGGCCTGACCAAAAACATTCAGTACTTC. Supplemented by reference TRBV9 and TRBJ2-4, the full variable domain reads DSGVTQTPKHLITATGQRVTLRCSPRSGDLSVYWYQQSLDQGLQFLIQYYNGEERAKGNILERFSAQQFPDLHSELNLSSLELGDSALYFCASSPRGGQGLTKNIQYFGAGTRLSVL.

Comments on this clonotype: One junction end disagrees with the germline gene, perhaps due to a read error. The chain links TRBV5-1 to TRBJ1-1; D is undetermined. The CDR3 has 14 amino acids. Per the germline V gene, CDR1 is SGHRS and CDR2 is YFSETQ. CDR3 residues: CAGSPASWDTEAFF. Written as DNA, the CDR3 is TGCGCCGGCAGCCCAGCCTCTTGGGATACTGAAGCTTTCTTT.

This rearrangement joins TRBV12-3 or TRBV12-4 to TRBJ2-5; tentative D call: TRBD1 (5 bases). Trimming took 3 bases from V and 2 from J, leaving 13 bases between them. This CDR3 comprises 15 residues. This CDR3 reads CASSFWTLGQETQYF. The CDR3 DNA reads TGTGCCAGCAGTTTTTGGACATTGGGGCAAGAGACCCAGTACTTC.

The V and J genes are TRBV20-1 and TRBJ2-5, with D perhaps matching TRBD1 (5 bases). Germline CDR1 and CDR2: DFQATT and SNEGSKA (reference sequence). V was cut by 3 bases and J by 1 base, with 21 bases left in between. The CDR3 runs 17 residues. Written as DNA, the CDR3 is TGCAGTGCTAGGGTCCTAGTTAGGGGAAAATCCCAAGAGACCCAGTACTTC. Its translation: CSARVLVRGKSQETQYF.

This clonotype was seen once. The genes are TRBV12-3 or TRBV12-4 and TRBJ2-4; D is possibly TRBD2 (6 bases). This CDR3 is built from 14 residues. With 5 bases removed from V and 7 bases from J, the gap between germline ends came to 15 bases. CDR3 sequence: CASSVLTEGNIQYF. DNA for the CDR3: TGTGCCAGCAGTGTTTTGACGGAGGGGAACATTCAGTACTTC.

This clonotype was seen more than once but under ten times. The V and J genes are TRBV5-1 and TRBJ2-7; 7 nucleotides line up with TRBD1. Germline V gene data show CDR1 as SGHRS and CDR2 as YFSETQ. V shed 3 bases and J 5 bases; nucleotides not matched to a gene: 5. The CDR3 runs to 13 residues. Here the CDR3 DNA reads TGCGCCAGCAGCTCCAGGGGGTTCGACGAGCAGTACTTC. The encoded protein is CASSSRGFDEQYF.

The chain is built from TRBV5-1 and TRBJ2-3; D is possibly TRBD2 (6 bases). The V end lost 0 bases, the J end lost 2 bases, and 10 bases lay between the germline ends. CDR1 is SGHRS and CDR2 is YFSETQ in the germline V gene. This CDR3 region has 15 residues. The CDR3 protein is CASSLAGGVTDTQYF. The CDR3 DNA reads as TGCGCCAGCAGCTTGGCCGGCGGGGTCACAGATACGCAGTATTTT.

The chain combines TRBV6-1 with TRBJ2-5, with TRBD1 identical over 7 bases. The CDR3 runs to 16 residues. Germline-derived CDR1 and CDR2 are MNHNS and SASEGT. V shed 4 bases and J 5 bases; nucleotides not matched to a gene: 13. The CDR3 DNA reads TGTGCCAGCAGTGTAGGCACCAACAGGGGTGGGGAGACCCAGTACTTC. It yields the protein CASSVGTNRGGETQYF.

This clonotype was counted a few times. This sequence joins TRBV7-9 and TRBJ1-1; D is possibly TRBD1 (6 bases). The CDR3 covers 15 residues. Trimming removed 1 base at V and 5 bases at J, with 14 bases between. CDR1 SEHNR and CDR2 FQNEAQ come from the germline V gene (reference sequence). In DNA, the CDR3 is TGTGCCAGCAGCTTAGAGCACAGGGAGGGGACTGAAGCTTTCTTT. It specifies CASSLEHREGTEAFF.

The V and J genes are TRBV7-9 and TRBJ2-4; D not resolved. The tail of the sequence fits TRBJ2-7 better, so the J call may be wrong. This CDR3 comprises 13 residues. Germline V lookup: CDR1 SEHNR, CDR2 FQNEAQ (reference sequence). DNA for the CDR3: TGTGCCAGCAGCTTAGCGGACCACTACGAGCAGTACTTC. Translating it yields CASSLADHYEQYF.

This clonotype was seen once. A read error may produce the germline difference seen at one junction end. This chain connects TRBV3-1 to TRBJ2-7; a weak D match, TRBD1 (6 bases). Germline V gene data show CDR1 as LGHDT and CDR2 as YNNKEL (reference sequence). CDR3 length equals 15 residues. The CDR3 nucleotides read TGTGCCAGCAGCCGATACGACAGGAGCTCCTACGAGCGGTACTTC. Translation gives CASSRYDRSSYERYF.

This chain joins TRBV12-3 or TRBV12-4 and TRBJ1-2, with a weak D call TRBD1 (5 bases). V gave up 6 bases and J gave up 1 base, with 15 bases separating them. The CDR3 sequence is 15 residues long. CDR3 sequence reads: CASRAGTGRNYGYTF. The CDR3 region has the DNA TGTGCCAGCAGGGCCGGGACGGGCCGTAACTATGGCTACACCTTC.

This clonotype was counted a few times. The rearrangement links TRBV20-1 to TRBJ2-3, with TRBD2 identical over 7 bases. The V gene end was trimmed by 2 bases and the J gene end by 6 bases; junction bases not matched to a gene: 14. Germline values: CDR1 DFQATT, CDR2 SNEGSKA (reference sequence). The CDR3 extends over 16 amino acids. In DNA, the CDR3 is TGCAGTGCTAGAACCAGACTAGCTTCCTCTGTGGATACGCAGTATTTT. Encoded protein: CSARTRLASSVDTQYF.

This chain uses TRBV7-9 with TRBJ2-5; 11 bases align to TRBD1. The DNA end is a closer match to TRBJ2-7, so the J assignment may be wrong. Per the germline V gene, CDR1 is SEHNR and CDR2 is FQNEAQ (reference sequence). CDR3 size: 16 residues. The CDR3 DNA follows: TGTGCCAGCAGCCCGAAATTGGGACAGGGGGACCACGAGCAGTACTTC. This translates into CASSPKLGQGDHEQYF.